Listed here are 21 T cell receptor beta chains from one sample, sequenced in a study of cytomegalovirus exposure and HLA in healthy donors. With 60 Vbeta and 13 Jbeta primers, the PCR was carried out. The data were produced by immunoSEQ multiplex PCR, yet TCRdb's version contains in-frame clones alone and is incomplete. The table lists roughly 89,000 clones, around 74% of them singletons. The sample consisted of PBMCs. The receptors were sampled from a young man in good health and CMV-seropositive.

The V call is TRBV6-1, the J call TRBJ2-5, with D perhaps TRBD1 (5 bases). The end of the DNA aligns better with TRBJ2-7, so the J call may be wrong. Germline V gives CDR1 MNHNS, CDR2 SASEGT. This CDR3 comprises 13 residues. In DNA form, the CDR3 reads TGTGCCAGCTCCATACAGGACACCTACGAGCAGTACTTC. It translates to CASSIQDTYEQYF.

The table lists this clone with a few counts. The rearrangement joins TRBV6-1 to TRBJ2-3; TRBD2 matches at 13 bases. Looked up from germline, CDR1 is MNHNS and CDR2 is SASEGT. J was trimmed by 1 base and V by 0 bases; bases with no gene match: 4. CDR3 size: 18 residues. CDR3 loop: CASSEALAGGGGTDTQYF. The CDR3 DNA follows: TGTGCCAGCAGTGAAGCACTAGCGGGGGGGGGAGGCACAGATACGCAGTATTTT.

This clone was seen a few times. The chain has TRBV18 and TRBJ1-1, with 8 bases identical to TRBD1. J lost 4 bases, V lost 6 bases, and 4 bases had no gene match. Germline CDR1 reads KGHSH; CDR2 reads LQKENI. The CDR3 length is 13 residues. CDR3 sequence reads: CASSLTGGTEAFF. CDR3 sequence (DNA): TGTGCCAGCTCCCTAACAGGGGGCACTGAAGCTTTCTTT.

This clone was seen only a few times. The rearrangement uses TRBV2 and TRBJ1-4, with 8 bases that match TRBD1. The CDR3 runs to 15 residues. Germline CDR1 and CDR2: SNHLY and FYNNEI. After removal of 3 bases from V and 6 bases from J, the junction contained 6 bases not matched to a gene. This CDR3 is CASSDWGQADEKLFF. CDR3 nucleotide sequence: TGTGCCAGCAGTGATTGGGGACAGGCGGATGAAAAACTGTTTTTT.

Of note for this clone: Sequence at one end of the junction differs from germline and may be a read error. The chain is built from TRBV9 and TRBJ1-5; possibly TRBD1 for D (6 bases). Germline V CDR1 and CDR2: SGDLS, YYNGEE. The CDR3 is 14 residues long. Here the CDR3 reads CASSTGNGNQPRHF. The CDR3 nucleotides are TGTGCCAGCAGCACAGGGAACGGTAATCAGCCCCGGCATTTT.

The genes are TRBV19 and TRBJ1-4; D perhaps matches TRBD1 (5 bases). The CDR3 contains 15 residues. V lost 1 base and J 8 bases, leaving 14 bases between the germline ends. Germline lookup yields CDR1 LNHDA and CDR2 SQIVND (reference sequence). The CDR3 reads CASSIGQGTEEKLFF. In DNA, the CDR3 is TGTGCCAGTAGTATAGGGCAGGGTACGGAGGAAAAACTGTTTTTT.

The chain couples TRBV7-9 to TRBJ1-6; maybe TRBD1 (6 bases). CDR3 length equals 15 residues. V was trimmed by 5 bases and J by 4 bases, leaving 12 bases between them. Looked up from germline, CDR1 is SEHNR and CDR2 is FQNEAQ (reference sequence). The CDR3 DNA reads TGTGCCAGCAGCGAACAGGGAACTTATAATTCACCCCTCCACTTT. Protein product: CASSEQGTYNSPLHF.

The chain couples TRBV11-3 to TRBJ2-5, with 8 bases matching TRBD2. The CDR3 consists of 15 residues. V lost 5 bases and J lost 4; bases outside the gene matches: 9. The germline gives CDR1 SGHNT, CDR2 YENEEA. The CDR3 reads CASSPGAGGGETQYF. The CDR3 DNA reads TGTGCCAGCAGCCCAGGGGCGGGGGGAGGAGAGACCCAGTACTTC.

Only one count was recorded for this clone. The chain carries TRBV2 and TRBJ2-5; no reliable D call. The J call is in doubt because the DNA end fits TRBJ2-7 better. The CDR3 spans 11 residues. The germline V gene encodes CDR1 SNHLY and CDR2 FYNNEI. CDR3 in amino acids: CASRVHYEQYF. The CDR3 nucleotides read TGTGCCAGCAGGGTACACTACGAGCAGTACTTC.

The chain has TRBV7-3 and TRBJ2-1; 8 nucleotides align to TRBD1. Germline V gene data show CDR1 as SGHTA and CDR2 as FQGTGA. Unmatched junction bases numbered 7, after V lost 1 base and J lost 5 bases. The CDR3 is made up of 16 amino acids. This CDR3 reads CASSLKSGTGNNEQFF. CDR3 sequence (DNA): TGTGCCAGCAGCTTAAAATCCGGGACAGGAAACAATGAGCAGTTCTTC.

About this clone itself: Other DNA sequences from this sample encode an identical CDR3 as well. This chain uses TRBV30 with TRBJ2-3, with TRBD1 matching 8 bases. This CDR3 is 14 amino acids long. Germline-derived CDR1 and CDR2 are GTSNPN and SVGIG (reference sequence). Germline trimming cut 0 bases from V and 1 base from J; bases unmatched to any gene: 0. CDR3 loop: CAWSVQGGTDTQYF. DNA for the CDR3: TGTGCCTGGAGTGTACAGGGGGGCACAGATACGCAGTATTTT.

V and J are TRBV5-1 and TRBJ1-4; D is undetermined. The CDR3 is made up of 15 amino acids. The germline CDR1 and CDR2 sequences are SGHRS and YFSETQ. Deletions cut 6 bases from V and 8 bases from J, with 20 bases between. This CDR3 reads CASKMGDWGVEKLFF. CDR3 DNA sequence: TGCGCCAGCAAGATGGGAGATTGGGGTGTGGAAAAACTGTTTTTT.

The V and J genes are TRBV28 and TRBJ1-1; the D gene is possibly TRBD1 (5 bases). Germline CDR1 and CDR2: MDHEN and SYDVKM. V lost 5 bases and J lost 6, with 16 bases in between. The CDR3 covers 14 residues. The CDR3 DNA reads TGTGCCAGCAGTCCCGGGACTACCTTCCCTGAAGCTTTCTTT. Protein sequence: CASSPGTTFPEAFF.

This clone turned up a few times. The V call is TRBV6-4, the J call TRBJ1-3; a weak D match, TRBD1 (5 bases). Trimming removed 0 bases from V and 4 bases from J, with 13 bases in between. Germline assignment: CDR1 MRHNA and CDR2 SNTAGT. The CDR3 totals 16 residues. In DNA form, the CDR3 reads TGTGCCAGCAGTGACTCGATAGGGGTTGGCGGAAACACCATATATTTT. It codes for CASSDSIGVGGNTIYF.

This clone appeared a few times. The CDR3 DNA reads as TGTGCCAGCAGTTTATGGGGACAGGGGGCTTATGAAAAACTGTTTTTT. It encodes CASSLWGQGAYEKLFF. The chain uses TRBV28 and TRBJ1-4; 12 nucleotides match TRBD1. Germline CDR1 reads MDHEN; CDR2 reads SYDVKM. CDR3 size: 16 residues. The V segment lost 0 bases and the J segment 6 bases; nucleotides outside the gene matches: 2.

The table lists this clone with a few counts. The chain employs TRBV2 and TRBJ1-6; 10 nucleotides align to TRBD1. Germline V gene data show CDR1 as SNHLY and CDR2 as FYNNEI. This CDR3 comprises 13 residues. Germline trimming cut 6 bases from V and 7 bases from J; bases unmatched to any gene: 0. DNA for the CDR3: TGTGCCAGCAGGGGACAGGGGAATTCACCCCTCCACTTT. Protein product: CASRGQGNSPLHF. The full variable domain, completed using reference TRBV2 and TRBJ1-6, is EPEVTQTPSHQVTQMGQEVILRCVPISNHLYFYWYRQILGQKVEFLVSFYNNEISEKSEIFDDQFSVERPDGSNFTLKIRSTKLEDSAMYFCASRGQGNSPLHFGNGTRLTVT.

The chain uses TRBV19 and TRBJ2-1, with D possibly being TRBD1 (6 bases). V dropped 5 bases and J dropped 2 bases, with 10 bases sitting between them. Per the germline V gene, CDR1 is LNHDA and CDR2 is SQIVND (reference sequence). The CDR3 length is 14 residues. In DNA, the CDR3 is TGTGCCAGTAGTTACAGGGTTGCCTACAATGAGCAGTTCTTC. Translating gives CASSYRVAYNEQFF.

The chain has TRBV27 and TRBJ1-5, with unresolved D. Trimming took off 6 bases at V and 6 bases at J, with 9 bases between the two ends. The CDR3 is 12 amino acids. Germline CDR1 MNHEY, CDR2 SMNVEV (reference sequence). CDR3 in DNA: TGTGCCAGCAGAGACCCGGGTCAGCCCCAGCATTTT. This gives the protein CASRDPGQPQHF.

This chain links TRBV5-1 with TRBJ2-3, with 11 positions matching TRBD1. Germline lookup yields CDR1 SGHRS and CDR2 YFSETQ. This CDR3 region has 16 residues. The V segment lost 4 bases and the J segment 0 bases; nucleotides outside the gene matches: 4. The CDR3 loop is CASSLGTGGSTDTQYF. The CDR3 region has the DNA TGCGCCAGCAGCCTCGGGACAGGGGGAAGCACAGATACGCAGTATTTT.

This clone was detected once. This chain links TRBV5-1 with TRBJ2-4; TRBD1 aligns across 9 bases. The length of the CDR3 is 16 residues. Germline V gene data show CDR1 as SGHRS and CDR2 as YFSETQ. V was pared by 4 bases and J by 9 bases, with 14 bases of the junction left unmatched. Written as DNA, the CDR3 is TGCGCCAGCAGCCTAAATAACCCGGGACAGGGTGGCATTCAGTACTTC. The encoded protein is CASSLNNPGQGGIQYF.

The chain employs TRBV6-5 and TRBJ2-1, with 9 bases matching TRBD2. This CDR3 is 15 amino acids long. Germline CDR1 reads MNHEY; CDR2 reads SVGAGI. Trimming cost V 8 bases and J 5 bases; bases outside gene matches: 10. In nucleotides, the CDR3 is TGTGCCAGCGGGGGGGGCGGGGGGGAAAACAATGAGCAGTTCTTC. It codes for CASGGGGGENNEQFF.